This TCR beta chain was sequenced during a study of a mutant IDH1 vaccine in newly diagnosed glioma. About the research overall: Once 4-6 weeks had passed after radiotherapy alone, vaccination started, or it started with temozolomide cycles. Therapy received beforehand was radiotherapy, temozolomide, or both, with most patients given both.

Generated by immunoSEQ multiplex PCR, the TCRdb table keeps only in-frame clones and is missing some. The repertoire holds some 55,000 clones, 90% seen once, with roughly 5% in the top ten. The ends lost 0 bases at V and 3 bases at J; junction bases unmatched: 5. The germline gives CDR1 LGHNA, CDR2 YSLEER. This CDR3 is built from 15 residues. Findings and caveats of the study: Top peripheral T cell clonotype shifts appeared unrelated to pseudoprogression. There were vaccine-induced immune responses in roughly 93% of the patients.

As to time point: week 5, during vaccination. All doses held 300 ug of mutant IDH1 20-mer peptide, with topical imiquimod. About this clone itself: What it binds is unknown.

The chain is built from TRBV4-3 and TRBJ2-7, with TRBD1 matching over 7 bases. The specimen was PBMCs, collected from a glioma patient whose treatment included an IDH1 peptide vaccine. This TCR derives from a woman in her 40s with glioma. The CDR3 reads CASSQDDREGYEQYF. The CDR3, as DNA: TGCGCCAGCAGCCAAGATGACAGGGAAGGCTACGAGCAGTACTTC.